This T cell receptor beta chain was captured by sequencing in a study of shared clonotypes between healthy human individuals. Study outcomes and limitations: On the whole, naive subsets had larger estimated richness than memory subsets had.

In the case of this clone: Its specificity is unknown. Sequence at one end of the junction differs from germline and may be a read error.

There are 15 residues in the CDR3. The V gene's germline CDR1 is LGHNA and CDR2 YSLEER. At deep level, the assay was performed. TCRdb keeps only in-frame clones here, not all; method: immunoSEQ multiplex PCR. The sample carries 2 million to 2.5 million clones, approximately 93% recorded once. V is TRBV4-3 and J is TRBJ1-1, with D perhaps TRBD1 (5 bases). The TCR originated in a man younger than 30 in good health. Some clones in this sample may be carry-over from other donors' samples. The sample comprised naive CD4+ T cells from PBMCs. Subset described: CD45RA+ positively selected. The CDR3 spells CASTQRGNVRSEAFF. CDR3 coding DNA: TGCGCCAGCACCCAAAGGGGCAATGTGAGGTCCGAAGCTTTCTTT.